A selection of T cell receptor beta chains follows, all from one sample in a study of long-term antiretroviral therapy in people with HIV. Repertoires were generated with immunoSEQ multiplex PCR, while TCRdb's copy carries only in-frame clones and drops some. The sample has tens of thousands of clones; around 94% are singletons. The sample in question was unsorted PBMCs, obtained 4.1 years after starting antiretroviral therapy. All receptors derive from a woman aged 45-60 years with HIV. The CDR3 runs from the conserved cysteine through the conserved F or W. D genes are given only for firm matches. Clone size is stated in some rows and not others, as once, few, many or a class when expanded.

CASALAGGTTEAFF TGTGCCAGCGCTCTCGCAGGGGGCACCACTGAAGCTTTCTTT TRBD1 14 TRBV2 . TRBJ1-1
CASSPGDYGYTF TGTGCCAGCTCACCAGGGGACTATGGCTACACCTTC . 12 TRBV18 few TRBJ1-2
CASSSPVAGANTGELFF TGTGCCAGCAGCTCGCCGGTGGCAGGGGCGAACACCGGGGAGCTGTTTTTT . 17 TRBV5-4 . TRBJ2-2
CASSIVITLQQETQYF TGTGCCAGTAGTATAGTGATAACTCTTCAGCAGGAGACCCAGTACTTC . 16 TRBV19 . TRBJ2-5
CAWSLVRMNTEAFF TGTGCCTGGAGTCTCGTCCGGATGAACACTGAAGCTTTCTTT . 14 TRBV30 . TRBJ1-1
CAWSVQFPPRNQPQHF TGTGCCTGGAGTGTACAATTCCCCCCACGGAATCAGCCCCAGCATTTT . 16 TRBV30 . TRBJ1-5
CASSYGQGVDEQYF TGCGCCAGCAGCTACGGACAGGGGGTCGACGAGCAGTACTTC TRBD1 14 TRBV5-1 . TRBJ2-7
CASSYSNGPMNTEAFF TGTGCCAGCAGTTACTCGAACGGACCGATGAACACTGAAGCTTTCTTT . 16 TRBV6-5 . TRBJ1-1
CASIPGDRADTQYF TGTGCCAGCATACCTGGAGACAGGGCAGATACGCAGTATTTT TRBD1 14 TRBV2 few TRBJ2-3
CASSLGGRGGETEAFF TGTGCCAGCAGTTTAGGTGGACGGGGGGGCGAGACTGAAGCTTTCTTT . 16 TRBV27 once TRBJ1-1
CASSNDPHNSPLHF TGTGCCAGCAGTAACGATCCCCATAATTCACCCCTCCACTTT . 14 TRBV6-6 . TRBJ1-6
CASSLVGGRVNTEAFF TGTGCCAGCAGCTTGGTCGGGGGGAGGGTGAACACTGAAGCTTTCTTT . 16 TRBV5-5 . TRBJ1-1
CASRARDRDYSPLHF TGTGCAAGTCGCGCCCGGGACAGGGACTATTCACCCCTCCACTTT . 15 TRBV12-2 . TRBJ1-6
CASSFGDRDQETQYF TGTGCCAGCAGCTTTGGGGACCGGGACCAAGAGACCCAGTACTTC . 15 TRBV5-4 . TRBJ2-5
CASSKGRTDTQYF TGTGCCAGCAGCAAAGGGAGAACAGATACGCAGTATTTT . 13 TRBV27 . TRBJ2-3
CASTTSTNSPLHF TGTGCCAGCACCACCTCGACTAATTCACCCCTCCACTTT . 13 TRBV28 . TRBJ1-6
CASSQEGQSWQGYTF TGCGCCAGCAGCCAAGAAGGCCAGAGCTGGCAGGGCTACACCTTC . 15 TRBV4-1 . TRBJ1-2
CSTKNTGELFF TGCAGCACCAAGAACACCGGGGAGCTGTTTTTT . 11 TRBV29-1 . TRBJ2-2
CASSEVRGGEQYF TGTGCCAGCAGTGAAGTAAGAGGAGGCGAGCAGTACTTC . 13 TRBV6-1 . TRBJ2-7
CASSIAGRTEAFF TGTGCCAGTAGTATAGCGGGTCGGACTGAAGCTTTCTTT . 13 TRBV19 . TRBJ1-1
CASSDRAEQYF TGTGCCAGCAGCGACCGGGCGGAGCAGTACTTC . 11 TRBV5-6 . TRBJ2-7
CASHLAPGNTIYF TGTGCCAGCCATTTGGCCCCTGGAAACACCATATATTTT . 13 TRBV9 . TRBJ1-3
CASRPDSNTGELFF TGCGCCAGCAGACCGGACAGTAACACCGGGGAGCTGTTTTTT . 14 TRBV5-1 . TRBJ2-2
CASSLALAGGPYNEQFF TGTGCCAGCAGCCTCGCCCTAGCGGGGGGGCCCTACAATGAGCAGTTCTTC TRBD2 17 TRBV5-5 . TRBJ2-1
CASSPGQGAYEQYF TGTGCCAGCAGCCCGGGACAGGGAGCCTACGAGCAGTACTTC TRBD1 14 TRBV5-4 . TRBJ2-7
CASSRQLNTEAFF TGCGCCAGCAGTAGACAGCTGAACACTGAAGCTTTCTTT . 13 TRBV10-1 . TRBJ1-1
CASAWWGGTEAFF TGTGCCAGCGCTTGGTGGGGCGGGACTGAAGCTTTCTTT . 13 TRBV21-1 . TRBJ1-1
CASSSTGRSTGELFF TGTGCCAGCAGTAGTACAGGGAGGAGTACCGGGGAGCTGTTTTTT . 15 TRBV6-5 once TRBJ2-2
CASSLRPGQLTSGANVLTF TGTGCCAGCAGCTTAAGACCGGGACAGCTAACATCTGGGGCCAACGTCCTGACTTTC TRBD1 19 TRBV7-8 . TRBJ2-6
CSVAGQRTDTQYF TGCAGCGTTGCAGGTCAGCGCACAGATACGCAGTATTTT . 13 TRBV29-1 . TRBJ2-3
CASSIRGPGELFF TGTGCCAGTAGTATTCGGGGCCCCGGGGAGCTGTTTTTT . 13 TRBV19 . TRBJ2-2
CASSLWRQGNSPLHF TGTGCCAGCAGCTTATGGAGACAGGGGAATTCACCCCTCCACTTT TRBD1 15 TRBV11-2 . TRBJ1-6
CASSMAGGNTEAFF TGTGCCAGTAGTATGGCGGGGGGGAACACTGAAGCTTTCTTT . 14 TRBV19 . TRBJ1-1
CAYNRPRGLLNSPLHF TGTGCCTACAACCGTCCCAGGGGGCTTTTGAATTCACCCCTCCACTTT TRBD1 16 TRBV30 . TRBJ1-6
CASSIGDRGASPLHF TGTGCCAGTAGTATAGGGGACAGGGGGGCTTCACCCCTCCACTTT TRBD1 15 TRBV19 . TRBJ1-6
CASLPAKGSGNTIYF TGTGCCAGCCTCCCCGCCAAGGGTTCTGGAAACACCATATATTTT . 15 TRBV7-9 . TRBJ1-3
CASSLMEAKSPLHF TGTGCCAGCAGCTTAATGGAAGCCAAATCACCCCTCCACTTT . 14 TRBV11-2 once TRBJ1-6
CASSLNIALGTQYF TGTGCCAGCAGCTTAAATATAGCCTTGGGGACCCAGTACTTC . 14 TRBV5-8 . TRBJ2-5
CASSKTSGNSYEQYF TGTGCCAGTAGTAAGACTAGCGGAAACTCCTACGAGCAGTACTTC TRBD2 15 TRBV19 . TRBJ2-7
CASSLDSPLYEQYF TGTGCCAGCAGTTTGGACTCTCCCCTTTACGAGCAGTACTTC . 14 TRBV2 . TRBJ2-7
CASRTDATNEKLFF TGTGCCAGCCGGACAGATGCAACTAATGAAAAACTGTTTTTT . 14 TRBV6-1 . TRBJ1-4
CASSFDSSNSPLHF TGTGCCAGCAGCTTCGACTCTAGTAATTCACCCCTCCACTTT . 14 TRBV7-8 . TRBJ1-6
CASPDRSNNTGELFF TGCGCCAGTCCAGACCGCTCCAATAACACCGGGGAGCTGTTTTTT . 15 TRBV4-3 . TRBJ2-2
CASSPGQAYGYTF TGTGCCAGCTCACCAGGACAGGCCTATGGCTACACCTTC TRBD1 13 TRBV18 few TRBJ1-2
CAISGKVNYNEQFF TGTGCCATCAGTGGAAAGGTCAACTACAATGAGCAGTTCTTC . 14 TRBV10-3 . TRBJ2-1
CASSPLSRGEQFF TGTGCCAGCTCACCGCTAAGCAGGGGTGAGCAGTTCTTC . 13 TRBV18 . TRBJ2-1
CASSTFIPSTGSSYNEQFF TGTGCCAGCTCAACCTTCATCCCATCGACAGGGTCTAGCTACAATGAGCAGTTCTTC TRBD1 19 TRBV18 . TRBJ2-1
CASSERAGGSGTEAFF TGTGCCAGCAGTGAAAGGGCAGGGGGCTCGGGCACTGAAGCTTTCTTT TRBD1 16 TRBV6-1 . TRBJ1-1
CASSQGIDSVGLRYF TGCGCCAGCAGCCAAGGTATTGACTCCGTGGGACTGCGGTACTTC . 15 TRBV4-3 . TRBJ2-7
CASSGGDRVYEQYF TGTGCCAGCAGCGGAGGGGACAGGGTCTACGAGCAGTACTTC TRBD1 14 TRBV5-6 . TRBJ2-7
CAWSGEAGGGYTF TGTGCCTGGAGTGGTGAGGCAGGGGGAGGCTACACCTTC TRBD1 13 TRBV30 . TRBJ1-2
CASSREGDGTEAFF TGTGCCAGCAGTCGGGAAGGGGATGGTACTGAAGCTTTCTTT . 14 TRBV6-1 . TRBJ1-1
CASSLSAGPLHF TGTGCCAGCAGCTTATCAGCGGGACCCCTCCACTTT . 12 TRBV7-2 . TRBJ1-6
CASSRGQGSSYNEQFF TGTGCCAGCAGCCGGGGACAGGGAAGCTCCTACAATGAGCAGTTCTTC TRBD1 16 TRBV7-3 . TRBJ2-1